This passage covers 32 T cell receptor beta chains from one sample sequenced in a study of blood T cell repertoires in COVID-19. Produced via immunoSEQ multiplex PCR; TCRdb's table is partial and in-frame only. The sample includes under 150,000 clones, about 90% of them seen just once. The sample was peripheral blood. These receptors all stem from a woman between 45 and 60 years old who had recovered from COVID-19.

The chain employs TRBV19 and TRBJ1-5, with no clear D. Germline loops: CDR1 LNHDA, CDR2 SQIVND (reference sequence). The V gene lost 6 bases and the J gene lost 0 bases, with 9 bases spanning the gap. The CDR3 contains 14 residues. CDR3 sequence (DNA): TGTGCCAGTAGAGGAGACTATAGCAATCAGCCCCAGCATTTT. Translated: CASRGDYSNQPQHF.

The chain carries TRBV29-1 and TRBJ2-1; a possible D gene is TRBD2 (6 bases). From germline, CDR1 is SQVTM and CDR2 ANQGSEA. The CDR3 spans 15 residues. V was cut by 6 bases and J by 0 bases, with 15 bases left in between. CDR3 sequence: CSVSGLASSYNEQFF. DNA of the CDR3: TGCAGCGTCTCTGGGCTAGCGAGCTCCTACAATGAGCAGTTCTTC.

This clone was detected only a few times. The rearrangement uses TRBV15 and TRBJ2-1; maybe TRBD2 (6 bases). This CDR3 contains 16 residues. Germline CDR1 is LNHNV and CDR2 is YYDKDF (reference sequence). Deletions cut 3 bases from V and 4 bases from J, with 16 bases between. CDR3 sequence: CATSSTSPGTYNEQFF. As DNA, the CDR3 is TGTGCCACCAGCAGTACGAGCCCCGGGACTTACAATGAGCAGTTCTTC.

V gene TRBV21-1 combines with J gene TRBJ1-1. TRBV21-1 is described as a pseudogene. CDR3 length: 16 amino acids. CDR3 in DNA: TGTGCCAGCAGCAAAGGCCGGGAGGGTTTGGGAGTTGAAGCTTTCTTT. It yields the protein CASSKGREGLGVEAFF.

The chain is built from TRBV3-1 (or the pseudogene TRBV3-2) and TRBJ2-1; 8 bases are shared with TRBD2. There are 16 residues in the CDR3. CDR1 is LGHDT, CDR2 YNNKEL, per germline (reference sequence). Trimming removed 1 base from V and 2 bases from J; junction bases left unmatched: 4. The chain's CDR3 is CASSQVFGGAYNEQFF. Written as DNA, the CDR3 is TGTGCCAGCAGCCAAGTGTTCGGGGGGGCCTACAATGAGCAGTTCTTC.

This clone was recorded a few times. The J gene is TRBJ1-2, the V gene TRBV9; no clear D gene. V shed 0 bases and J shed 6 bases, with 9 bases lying between them. The CDR3 spans 13 residues. Germline CDR1 and CDR2: SGDLS and YYNGEE. The chain's CDR3 is CASSVGRGHGYTF. The CDR3 DNA reads as TGTGCCAGCAGCGTAGGTAGAGGGCATGGCTACACCTTC. Variable domain in full (rest from reference TRBV9 and TRBJ1-2): DSGVTQTPKHLITATGQRVTLRCSPRSGDLSVYWYQQSLDQGLQFLIQYYNGEERAKGNILERFSAQQFPDLHSELNLSSLELGDSALYFCASSVGRGHGYTFGSGTRLTVV.

This clone has a single count. The CDR3 DNA follows: TGTGCCACCAGCAGAGGACAACTTCAGGGATGGTACGGCAATCAGCCCCAGCATTTT. Translation: CATSRGQLQGWYGNQPQHF. The J gene is TRBJ1-5, the V gene TRBV15, with D possibly being TRBD1 (5 bases). Germline assignment: CDR1 LNHNV and CDR2 YYDKDF (reference sequence). V gave up 1 base and J gave up 2 bases, with 21 bases separating them. This CDR3 is built from 19 residues.

The V and J genes are TRBV18 and TRBJ1-1; TRBD1 matches 9 bases. CDR1 is KGHSH, CDR2 LQKENI, per germline. The junction had 6 bases not matched to a gene; V was cut back by 3 bases and J by 1 base. This CDR3 spans 16 amino acids. The CDR3 DNA is TGTGCCAGCTCACCTGGACAGGGGCTGGGGAACACTGAAGCTTTCTTT. Translation: CASSPGQGLGNTEAFF. The entire variable domain, with the rest obtained from reference TRBV18 and TRBJ1-1, is as follows: NAGVMQNPRHLVRRRGQEARLRCSPMKGHSHVYWYRQLPEEGLKFMVYLQKENIIDESGMPKERFSAEFPKEGPSILRIQQVVRGDSAAYFCASSPGQGLGNTEAFFGQGTRLTVV.

CDR3 DNA sequence: TGTGCCAGCAGTCTACTCGGGGGTCGTTCCCAGGCTTTCTTT. This gives the protein CASSLLGGRSQAFF. The V gene is TRBV27, the J gene TRBJ1-1; D may be TRBD1 (5 bases). V lost 5 bases and J lost 11, with 21 bases in between. The germline V gene encodes CDR1 MNHEY and CDR2 SMNVEV (reference sequence). This CDR3 is 14 amino acids long.

This clone was seen once. The chain couples TRBV3-1 (or the pseudogene TRBV3-2) to TRBJ2-6; no firm D call. This CDR3 is 15 amino acids long. CDR1 and CDR2 from the germline V gene are LGHDT and YNNKEL (reference sequence). V dropped 3 bases and J dropped 4 bases, with 10 bases sitting between them. CDR3 sequence: CASSHMASGANVLTF. The CDR3 nucleotides read TGTGCCAGCAGCCACATGGCTTCAGGGGCCAACGTCCTGACTTTC.

The chain recombines TRBV19 with TRBJ2-7, with a weak D call TRBD2 (7 bases). Trimming took off 3 bases at V and 0 bases at J, with 12 bases between the two ends. Germline assignment: CDR1 LNHDA and CDR2 SQIVND (reference sequence). CDR3 length equals 15 residues. CDR3: CASSIRGGVSYEQYF. The CDR3 bases are TGTGCCAGTAGTATTCGAGGGGGGGTCTCCTACGAGCAGTACTTC. The full variable domain, completed using reference TRBV19 and TRBJ2-7, is DGGITQSPKYLFRKEGQNVTLSCEQNLNHDAMYWYRQDPGQGLRLIYYSQIVNDFQKGDIAEGYSVSREKKESFPLTVTSAQKNPTAFYLCASSIRGGVSYEQYFGPGTRLTVT.

This clone was seen a handful of times. The chain couples TRBV9 to TRBJ2-6, with D perhaps TRBD2 (6 bases). The CDR3 has 16 residues. Deletions cut 3 bases from V and 3 bases from J, with 13 bases between. Per the germline V gene, CDR1 is SGDLS and CDR2 is YYNGEE. In DNA, the CDR3 is TGTGCCAGCAGCGGCGGGGTTGGAAGTGGGGCCAACGTCCTGACTTTC. This codes for CASSGGVGSGANVLTF.

In its sample, this clone was seen once. J is TRBJ2-2 and V is TRBV4-1; 16 bases match TRBD2. This CDR3 is built from 19 residues. Germline values: CDR1 MGHRA, CDR2 YSYEKL. V shed 3 bases and J 8 bases; nucleotides not matched to a gene: 12. CDR3 residues: CASSHLRTGLAGGLGELFF. CDR3 sequence (DNA): TGCGCCAGCAGCCACCTCAGGACGGGACTAGCGGGGGGGTTGGGGGAGCTGTTTTTT.

V usage is TRBV5-1 and J usage is TRBJ2-1, with TRBD2 matching over 9 bases. The germline gives CDR1 SGHRS, CDR2 YFSETQ. The V gene end was trimmed by 4 bases and the J gene end by 4 bases; junction bases not matched to a gene: 6. CDR3 size: 15 residues. CDR3 sequence reads: CASSTKRGDYNEQFF. CDR3 DNA: TGCGCCAGCAGCACCAAGCGGGGGGATTACAATGAGCAGTTCTTC.

The chain recombines TRBV6-5 with TRBJ2-3; D uncertain. This CDR3 has 11 residues. Trimming stripped 7 bases from V and 14 bases from J, with 16 bases between. Germline CDR1 reads MNHEY; CDR2 reads SVGAGI. The CDR3 sequence is CASIGYTAWYF. CDR3 DNA: TGTGCCAGCATCGGATATACAGCTTGGTATTTT.

V and J are TRBV6-5 and TRBJ2-2; D is possibly TRBD2 (5 bases). CDR3 length: 15 residues. The V end was cut by 5 bases, the J end by 4 bases, with 14 bases between. In germline, CDR1 is MNHEY, CDR2 SVGAGI. DNA for the CDR3: TGTGCCAGCAGTCCTCAGGCGAGGGTCACCGGGGAGCTGTTTTTT. Translating it yields CASSPQARVTGELFF.

The rearrangement joins TRBV4-1 to TRBJ1-3, with D maybe TRBD1 (5 bases). The CDR3 contains 16 residues. Between the trimmed V and J ends, which lost 1 base and 2 bases, there was a span of 12 bases. CDR1 MGHRA and CDR2 YSYEKL come from the germline V gene. CDR3 loop: CASSQGGRVAGNTIYF. CDR3 coding DNA: TGCGCCAGCAGCCAAGGGGGCAGGGTCGCTGGAAACACCATATATTTT.

The chain is built from TRBV5-1 and TRBJ1-2; D perhaps matches TRBD1 (5 bases). Germline CDR1 reads SGHRS; CDR2 reads YFSETQ. Trimming left V 4 bases short and J 3 bases short, with 16 bases between. CDR3 length: 15 amino acids. The CDR3 spells CASSAQGGYDYGYTF. The CDR3 DNA is TGCGCCAGCAGCGCTCAGGGAGGATACGACTATGGCTACACCTTC.

This chain joins TRBV11-2 and TRBJ2-3; 7 bases are a match to TRBD1. Germline assignment: CDR1 SGHAT and CDR2 FQNNGV. The CDR3 sequence is 18 residues long. Trimming removed 5 bases from V and 6 bases from J; junction bases left unmatched: 20. The DNA of the CDR3 is TGTGCCAGCAGCCAAGGGGGCATGAGAGGGGTTAACACTGATACGCAGTATTTT. Translating it yields CASSQGGMRGVNTDTQYF.

The chain recombines TRBV9 with TRBJ1-4, with 10 nucleotides matching TRBD1. V dropped 4 bases and J dropped 4; count of bases not matched to a gene: 7. This CDR3 spans 16 amino acids. From germline, CDR1 is SGDLS and CDR2 YYNGEE. DNA for the CDR3: TGTGCCAGCAGCATTGGACAGGGGGTGGTTAATGAAAAACTGTTTTTT. Its translation: CASSIGQGVVNEKLFF. The full variable domain, with the rest looked up from reference TRBV9 and TRBJ1-4, is DSGVTQTPKHLITATGQRVTLRCSPRSGDLSVYWYQQSLDQGLQFLIQYYNGEERAKGNILERFSAQQFPDLHSELNLSSLELGDSALYFCASSIGQGVVNEKLFFGSGTQLSVL.

V usage is TRBV19 and J usage is TRBJ1-2; the match to TRBD1 covers 8 bases. The junction had 1 base not matched to a gene; V was cut back by 5 bases and J by 5 bases. The CDR3 loop spans 12 amino acids. The germline gives CDR1 LNHDA, CDR2 SQIVND (reference sequence). The CDR3 DNA reads TGTGCCAGTAGTGGACAGGGTTATGGCTACACCTTC. As protein: CASSGQGYGYTF.

The rearrangement joins TRBV4-1 to TRBJ1-1; D is unresolved. The V gene's germline CDR1 is MGHRA and CDR2 YSYEKL. CDR3 length: 12 amino acids. Trimming removed 0 bases from V and 11 bases from J, with 10 bases in between. CDR3 bases: TGCGCCAGCAGCCAAGAACGTCGGTCTGCTTTCTTT. The encoded protein is CASSQERRSAFF.

The chain employs TRBV27 and TRBJ2-1; 7 bases match TRBD1. Germline values: CDR1 MNHEY, CDR2 SMNVEV (reference sequence). V gave up 3 bases and J gave up 0 bases; unmatched junction bases: 5. CDR3 length: 16 residues. CDR3 nucleotide sequence: TGTGCCAGCAGTTTCAGAGCAGGGGGCTCCTACAATGAGCAGTTCTTC. Translated, it gives CASSFRAGGSYNEQFF.

This clone has only one observation. V and J are TRBV19 and TRBJ2-1; 7 bases agree with TRBD2. This CDR3 spans 13 amino acids. Germline CDR1 LNHDA, CDR2 SQIVND (reference sequence). After removal of 5 bases from V and 5 bases from J, the junction contained 3 bases not matched to a gene. CDR3 in amino acids: CASSRDYNNEQFF. CDR3 DNA: TGTGCCAGTAGTCGGGACTACAACAATGAGCAGTTCTTC.

The chain has TRBV6-2 or TRBV6-3 and TRBJ1-2, with 7 bases lining up with TRBD1. V shed 2 bases and J 8 bases; nucleotides not matched to a gene: 11. Germline lookup yields CDR1 MNHEY and CDR2 SVGEGT. The CDR3 runs to 15 residues. DNA for the CDR3: TGTGCCAGCAGTTACATCTCTGGCAGGGGGAACGGCTACACCTTC. Its translation: CASSYISGRGNGYTF.

The chain joins TRBV6-5 to TRBJ2-5; perhaps TRBD2 as D (5 bases). Germline V gives CDR1 MNHEY, CDR2 SVGAGI. Trimming left V 6 bases short and J 0 bases short, with 11 bases between. The CDR3 is 14 amino acids. CDR3 region: CASRRGRNQETQYF. DNA of the CDR3: TGTGCCAGCAGGCGAGGGCGGAACCAAGAGACCCAGTACTTC.

This CDR3 reads CASSPPGVQYF. The CDR3 DNA reads as TGTGCCAGCAGCCCCCCGGGGGTGCAGTACTTC. The chain uses TRBV7-3 and TRBJ2-7, with D possibly TRBD2 on 6 matching bases. The CDR3 totals 11 residues. Germline assignment: CDR1 SGHTA and CDR2 FQGTGA. The V gene lost 5 bases and the J gene lost 9 bases, with 11 bases spanning the gap.

This clone has only one observation. V is TRBV7-6 and J is TRBJ2-5, with 14 bases aligning to TRBD2. In germline, CDR1 is SGHVS, CDR2 FNYEAQ. The CDR3 has 15 amino acids. V lost 4 bases, J lost 5 bases, and 3 bases stayed unmatched. As DNA, the CDR3 is TGTGCCAGCAGCTCCAGGACTAGCGGGAGGGAGACCCAGTACTTC. This codes for CASSSRTSGRETQYF. Using reference TRBV7-6 and TRBJ2-5 for the parts outside the CDR3, the full variable domain is GAGVSQSPRYKVTKRGQDVALRCDPISGHVSLYWYRQALGQGPEFLTYFNYEAQQDKSGLPNDRFSAERPEGSISTLTIQRTEQRDSAMYRCASSSRTSGRETQYFGPGTRLLVL.

The chain recombines TRBV11-2 with TRBJ1-4, with D perhaps matching TRBD1 (5 bases). Germline loops: CDR1 SGHAT, CDR2 FQNNGV. With 7 bases removed from V and 5 bases from J, the gap between germline ends came to 14 bases. The CDR3 covers 14 residues. CDR3 residues: CASKRAGRNEKLFF. Written as DNA, the CDR3 is TGTGCCAGCAAGCGGGCAGGGAGGAATGAAAAACTGTTTTTT. The variable domain in full, with the rest retrieved from reference TRBV11-2 and TRBJ1-4, is EAGVAQSPRYKIIEKRQSVAFWCNPISGHATLYWYQQILGQGPKLLIQFQNNGVVDDSQLPKDRFSAERLKGVDSTLKIQPAKLEDSAVYLCASKRAGRNEKLFFGSGTQLSVL.

The genes are TRBV6-1 and TRBJ2-7, with no clear D. Germline loops: CDR1 MNHNS, CDR2 SASEGT. This CDR3 spans 17 amino acids. Trimming left V 3 bases short and J 3 bases short, with 21 bases between. CDR3 DNA: TGTGCCAGCAGTGACGTCCGACAAGCTACTTTCCTCTACGAGCAGTACTTC. It translates to CASSDVRQATFLYEQYF.

The chain combines TRBV20-1 with TRBJ2-7, with D perhaps TRBD1 (6 bases). The CDR3 runs 11 residues. Trimming took 4 bases from V and 7 from J, leaving 11 bases between them. Germline-derived CDR1 and CDR2 are DFQATT and SNEGSKA (reference sequence). CDR3 region: CSAIPDREQYF. CDR3 DNA: TGCAGTGCTATCCCTGACAGGGAGCAGTACTTC.

The chain employs TRBV11-1 and TRBJ2-1; TRBD2 aligns across 7 bases. V trimming: 1 base; J trimming: 4 bases; junction bases outside the gene matches: 4. CDR1 is SGHAT and CDR2 is FQDESV in the germline V gene (reference sequence). This CDR3 spans 15 amino acids. The CDR3 DNA follows: TGTGCCAGCAGCTTAGGTCGGGGGGTGTACAATGAGCAGTTCTTC. Encoded protein: CASSLGRGVYNEQFF. The full variable domain, its missing parts supplied by reference TRBV11-1 and TRBJ2-1, is EAEVAQSPRYKITEKSQAVAFWCDPISGHATLYWYRQILGQGPELLVQFQDESVVDDSQLPKDRFSAERLKGVDSTLKIQPAELGDSAMYLCASSLGRGVYNEQFFGPGTRLTVL.